Listed below are T cell receptor beta chains from one sample, sequenced in a study of beta chain features in type 1 diabetes. Data came from immunoSEQ multiplex PCR; TCRdb stores just in-frame clones and leaves some out. The top ten hold roughly 0.06% of the sample, which has 450,000 to 600,000 clones, around 30% seen once. The sample taken for sequencing was naive CD4+ T cells from blood. These receptors all stem from a man between 18 and 29 years old in good health. Both conserved end residues are part of each CDR3. Fields, in order: clone size, J gene, V gene, CDR3 protein. Clone size is given for some rows only: seen once, a few or many times, or a class if the clone is expanded.

. | TRBJ2-1 | TRBV19 | CASSRDRSSYNEQFF
. | TRBJ1-1 | TRBV29-1 | CSVAGTMNTEAFF
. | TRBJ2-2 | TRBV7-9 | CASSVLREGQGHTGELFF
. | TRBJ2-1 | TRBV5-4 | CASSSFSSGRARNEQFF
few | TRBJ2-1 | TRBV20-1 | CSALPRDEQFF
few | TRBJ2-5 | TRBV7-2 | CASSAGETQYF
. | TRBJ2-7 | TRBV4-1 | CASSQGQGAATYEQYF
. | TRBJ2-4 | TRBV20-1 | CSSLAGDIQYF
few | TRBJ2-3 | TRBV4-3 | CASSQDWGRGTDTQYF
. | TRBJ2-7 | TRBV2 | CASSDTAFLF
few | TRBJ2-3 | TRBV5-1 | CASSAYRGLYF
. | TRBJ2-7 | TRBV28 | CASRMGGAGHEQYF